This TCR beta chain was recovered during a study of early T cells in non-severe SARS-CoV-2 infection. Turning to the study itself: It was bulk RNA from unsorted whole blood that was sequenced, and the chains were unpaired. General observations from the study: Matches to VDJdb favored anti-spike CD8 responses and missed private and CD4 specificities.

This clonotype was detected many times. Antigen: not known. Attached unique molecular identifiers marked individual cDNA molecules. Using its own MiXCR run on the 5' RACE reads, TCRdb lists one record per CDR3 protein. The sample has about 37,000 distinct CDR3 sequences, under 6.5% seen once. Trimming removed 3 bases from V and 1 base from J; junction bases left unmatched: 9. There are 16 residues in the CDR3. Germline V gene lookup returns CDR1 SGHRS and CDR2 YFSETQ. Sequencing was carried out using whole blood. The receptor was isolated from an adult who was a healthcare worker with PCR-confirmed SARS-CoV-2 infection or an uninfected control (not recorded which). The chain carries TRBV5-1 and TRBJ1-1; the match to TRBD1 covers 7 bases. The CDR3, as DNA: TGCGCCAGCAGCTCCAATCCGGGACAGAAGAACACTGAAGCTTTCTTT. Encoded protein: CASSSNPGQKNTEAFF.